These 2 T cell receptor beta chains came from one sample sequenced in a study of blood T cells in healthy people across ages. A second PCR of 7 to 11 cycles used a sample-barcoded 5' primer and a J-beta primer mix. TCRdb independently ran MiXCR on the 5' RACE reads; one entry per CDR3 protein. The table lists about a million distinct CDR3 sequences, just over 50% of them singletons, with over 20% in the top ten. Input material: blood. These receptors originate from a woman in her fifties or sixties in good health.

The rearrangement joins TRBV7-8 to TRBJ2-7, with D maybe TRBD2 (6 bases). The DNA end favors TRBJ2-5, so the J call may be wrong. The germline gives CDR1 SGHVS, CDR2 FQNEAQ. The CDR3 runs 16 residues. The DNA for the CDR3 is TGTGCCAGCAGCGCCATATTAGCGCGGGGAGGAGAGACCCAGTACTTC. It encodes CASSAILARGGETQYF.

In this sample, this clonotype turned up a few times. This chain connects TRBV28 to TRBJ2-7; 13 bases line up with TRBD2. This CDR3 has 15 residues. The germline CDR1 and CDR2 sequences are MDHEN and SYDVKM. The junction had 7 bases not matched to a gene; V was cut back by 7 bases and J by 4 bases. This chain's CDR3 is CASKTRTSGRYEQYF. The CDR3 coding sequence is TGTGCCAGCAAAACCCGGACTAGCGGGAGATACGAGCAGTACTTC.